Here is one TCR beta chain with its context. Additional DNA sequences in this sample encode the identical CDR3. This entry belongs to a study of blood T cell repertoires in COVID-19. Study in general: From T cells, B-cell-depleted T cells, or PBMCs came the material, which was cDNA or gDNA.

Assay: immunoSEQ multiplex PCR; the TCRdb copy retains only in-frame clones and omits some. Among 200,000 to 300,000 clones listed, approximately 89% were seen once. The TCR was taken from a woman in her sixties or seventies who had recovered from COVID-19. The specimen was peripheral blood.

The DNA of the CDR3 is TGTGCCAGCTCACCACCGGCAGACACCGGGGAGCTGTTTTTT. Amino acids: CASSPPADTGELFF. The rearrangement links TRBV18 to TRBJ2-2; no definite D call. The V end lost 0 bases, the J end lost 3 bases, and 5 bases lay between the germline ends. This CDR3 is built from 14 residues. The V gene's germline CDR1 is KGHSH and CDR2 LQKENI.